These 5 T cell receptor beta chains were sequenced from one sample in a study of blood T cell repertoires in COVID-19 (TCRdb year 2020). The library was generated by the immunoSEQ multiplex PCR assay. TCRdb mirrors the immuneACCESS table, restricted to in-frame sequences. Some clones are absent from its copies; in checked studies, under half trace to an unresolved V gene, and the reason for the others is unknown. The sample table contains 150,000 to 200,000 clones; only one count was recorded for about 92% of them. The ten largest clones add up to just under 2% of the sample. Sequencing was performed on peripheral blood. Receptors were obtained from a woman aged 60-75 years with COVID-19, enrolled during active disease.

This chain joins TRBV7-9 and TRBJ1-3, with a possible D match to TRBD1 (5 bases). Germline V gene lookup returns CDR1 SEHNR and CDR2 FQNEAQ (reference sequence). The CDR3 runs to 15 residues. The V end lost 6 bases, the J end lost 4 bases, and 16 bases lay between the germline ends. The CDR3 protein is CASSSIRASGNTIYF. CDR3 in DNA: TGTGCCAGCAGTTCAATCAGGGCCTCGGGAAACACCATATATTTT.

The rearrangement links TRBV4-3 to TRBJ1-2; D gene uncertain. V lost 0 bases, J lost 2 bases, and 10 bases lay in between. This CDR3 is 15 amino acids long. CDR1 is LGHNA and CDR2 is YSLEER in the germline V gene. For the CDR3, the DNA is TGCGCCAGCAGCCAAGATCGATCGGTCAACTATGGCTACACCTTC. The encoded protein is CASSQDRSVNYGYTF.

The chain couples TRBV21-1 to TRBJ2-4; the table's TRBD1 call for D was not verified on the DNA. TRBV21-1 represents a pseudogene. This CDR3 has 14 residues. CDR3 region: CASSKGDSQNIQYF. In DNA form, the CDR3 reads TGTGCCAGCAGCAAAGGGGACAGCCAAAACATTCAGTACTTC.

This chain links TRBV20-1 with TRBJ2-1, with TRBD1 identical over 7 bases. The V gene's germline CDR1 is DFQATT and CDR2 SNEGSKA (reference sequence). V lost 3 bases, J lost 0 bases, and 5 bases stayed unmatched. CDR3 length equals 15 residues. DNA of the CDR3: TGCAGTGCTAGTCTGGGGACAGACTCCTACAATGAGCAGTTCTTC. Translated: CSASLGTDSYNEQFF.

This chain uses TRBV7-2 with TRBJ1-5; D ambiguous. Germline CDR1 SGHTA, CDR2 FQGNSA. V was trimmed by 8 bases and J by 3 bases, leaving 11 bases between them. This CDR3 is 13 amino acids long. CDR3 nucleotides: TGTGCCAGCGCGGGCACCCCCAATCAGCCCCAGCATTTT. Protein sequence: CASAGTPNQPQHF.